This T cell receptor beta chain was found in a study of blood T cell repertoires in COVID-19. Background on the study: Acute-phase and convalescent COVID-19 samples originated in the United States, Italy and Spain. T cells, B-cell-depleted T cells, or PBMCs provided the cDNA or gDNA that served as material.

Between the trimmed V and J ends, which lost 6 bases and 3 bases, there was a span of 17 bases. Germline loops: CDR1 SGHDT, CDR2 YYEEEE. CDR3 length: 15 amino acids. Original analysis: Reference gene primer amplification yielded estimated nucleated cell counts. Profiled with immunoSEQ multiplex PCR; TCRdb holds only in-frame clones, not every one. The V and J calls and the clone size are those of that table, but D and trimming were determined from the DNA. Here the sample spans about 240,000 clones, around 80% being singletons. Sample: peripheral blood. The sequence was collected from a human donor in a cohort sampled during active COVID-19. This chain connects TRBV5-6 to TRBJ2-3; a possible D gene is TRBD1 (5 bases). The CDR3 loop is CASTLGVHRTDTQYF. In nucleotides, the CDR3 is TGTGCCAGCACCCTAGGGGTTCACCGGACAGATACGCAGTATTTT.